The T cell receptor (beta chain) under discussion was sequenced for a study of OX40 agonist ivuxolimab in advanced cancers. Points from the study as a whole: People who partly responded at 0.1-3.0 mg/kg had some of the least clonal expansion seen.

As regards this clone: Its antigen is unknown.

The repertoire was sequenced with immunoSEQ multiplex PCR; TCRdb's copy has only in-frame clones and lacks some. This table has approximately 58,000 clones, 84% appearing once. The clonotype comes from an adult with an advanced solid tumor such as melanoma, head and neck, liver or kidney cancer. The sample here was CD4+ or CD8+ T cells sorted from blood, taken in a trial of the OX40 agonist ivuxolimab.

CDR3 loop: CASSQGQTTYNEQFF. The CDR3 DNA sequence: TGCGCCAGCAGCCAGGGACAGACTACCTACAATGAGCAGTTCTTC. The rearrangement uses TRBV4-1 and TRBJ2-1; 7 bases are a match to TRBD1. Germline V lookup: CDR1 MGHRA, CDR2 YSYEKL. The CDR3 extends over 15 amino acids. The ends lost 3 bases at V and 2 bases at J; junction bases unmatched: 4.